This record looks at one T cell receptor beta chain sequence and its context. Its matching antigen is unknown. PCR involved 60 Vbeta and 13 Jbeta primers. Produced via immunoSEQ multiplex PCR; TCRdb's table is partial and in-frame only. The data show over 100,000 clones, with 82% seen just once and about 7.5% held by the top ten. Trimming took 5 bases from V and 5 from J; bases not matched to a gene: 6. Looked up from germline, CDR1 is LNHDA and CDR2 is SQIVND (reference sequence). The CDR3 runs to 15 residues. This specimen belongs to a study of cytomegalovirus exposure and HLA in healthy donors. Broader study findings: Equally common other TCR beta chains were less clonally expanded than HLA-associated ones, a later analysis found. When a later analysis was performed, an Asian-associated ancestry cluster reportedly had fewer N-insertions than the approximately 700-donor mean. On later analysis, the bulk of CMV-associated TCR beta chains appeared to be HLA-restricted.

Sequenced input: PBMCs. The rearrangement uses TRBV19 and TRBJ2-2, with 9 positions matching TRBD2. This clonotype originated in a woman between 45 and 60 years old in good health and CMV-seropositive. CDR3 protein: CASSSLAGGTGELFF. DNA of the CDR3: TGTGCCAGTAGTTCACTGGCGGGAGGGACCGGGGAGCTGTTTTTT.